The clone carrying this T cell receptor beta chain has only one observation. Its antigen remains unidentified. The sample comes from a study of cytomegalovirus exposure and HLA in healthy donors. In the PCR, 60 Vbeta and 13 Jbeta primers were used. The protocol was immunoSEQ multiplex PCR, while the TCRdb copy is restricted to in-frame clones and leaves out a portion. The table shows 180,000 or so clones, with about 75% occurring only once. This CDR3 has 14 amino acids. Germline values: CDR1 LNHDA, CDR2 SQIVND (reference sequence). Trimming cost V 0 bases and J 3 bases, with 9 bases left between them. General observations from the study: According to an earlier analysis, most TCR beta V segments yielded productive rearrangements about 87% or about 30% of the time.

The rearrangement uses TRBV19 and TRBJ2-7, with unresolved D. The TCR was taken from a man in his forties in good health and CMV-seropositive. The sample comprised PBMCs. The CDR3 sequence is CASSIDRGSYEQYF. Written as DNA, the CDR3 is TGTGCCAGTAGTATAGACCGCGGCAGCTACGAGCAGTACTTC.